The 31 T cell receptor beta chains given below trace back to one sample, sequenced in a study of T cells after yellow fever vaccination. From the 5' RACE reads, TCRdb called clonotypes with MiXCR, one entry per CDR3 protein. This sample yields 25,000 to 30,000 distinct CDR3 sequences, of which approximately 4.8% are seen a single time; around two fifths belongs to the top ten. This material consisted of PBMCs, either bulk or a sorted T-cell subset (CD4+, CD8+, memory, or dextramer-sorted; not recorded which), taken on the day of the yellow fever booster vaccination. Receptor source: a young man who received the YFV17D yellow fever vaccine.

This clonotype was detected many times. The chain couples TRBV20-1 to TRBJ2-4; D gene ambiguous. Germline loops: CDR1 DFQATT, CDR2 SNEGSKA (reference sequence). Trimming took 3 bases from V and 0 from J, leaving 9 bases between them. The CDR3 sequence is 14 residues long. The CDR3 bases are TGCAGTGCTAGGGTGGGCCTAGCCAAAAACATTCAGTACTTC. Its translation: CSARVGLAKNIQYF.

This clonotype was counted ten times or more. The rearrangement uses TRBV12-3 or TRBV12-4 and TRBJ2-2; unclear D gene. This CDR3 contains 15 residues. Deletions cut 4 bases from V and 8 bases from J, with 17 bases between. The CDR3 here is CASSSSGPKGGELFF. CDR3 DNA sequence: TGTGCCAGCAGTTCCTCCGGGCCTAAGGGAGGGGAGCTGTTTTTT.

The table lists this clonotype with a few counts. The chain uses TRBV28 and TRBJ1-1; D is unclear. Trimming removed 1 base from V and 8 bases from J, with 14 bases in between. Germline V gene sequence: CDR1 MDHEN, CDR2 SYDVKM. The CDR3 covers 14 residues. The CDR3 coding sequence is TGTGCCAGCAGTTTATACCAAGTTGTGGGAGAAGCTTTCTTT. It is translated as CASSLYQVVGEAFF.

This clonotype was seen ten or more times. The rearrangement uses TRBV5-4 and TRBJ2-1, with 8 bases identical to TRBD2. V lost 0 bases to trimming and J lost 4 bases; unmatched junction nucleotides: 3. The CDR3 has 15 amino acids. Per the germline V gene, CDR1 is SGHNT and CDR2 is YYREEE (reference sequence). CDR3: CASSLGGGSYNEQFF. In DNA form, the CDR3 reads TGTGCCAGCAGCTTGGGCGGGGGGTCTTACAATGAGCAGTTCTTC.

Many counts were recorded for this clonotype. This CDR3 reads CASSPPVLETQYF. The CDR3 nucleotides read TGCGCCAGCAGCCCCCCGGTTCTGGAGACCCAGTACTTC. The J gene is TRBJ2-5, the V gene TRBV4-1, with D hard to call. The CDR3 is 13 residues long. V lost 4 bases and J 5 bases, leaving 11 bases between the germline ends. Germline V lookup: CDR1 MGHRA, CDR2 YSYEKL.

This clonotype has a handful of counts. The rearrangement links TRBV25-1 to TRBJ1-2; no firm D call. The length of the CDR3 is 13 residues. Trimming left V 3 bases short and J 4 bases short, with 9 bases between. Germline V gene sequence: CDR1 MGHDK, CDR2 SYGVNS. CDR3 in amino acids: CASSDKRTYGYTF. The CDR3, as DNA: TGTGCCAGCAGTGACAAGAGAACCTATGGCTACACCTTC.

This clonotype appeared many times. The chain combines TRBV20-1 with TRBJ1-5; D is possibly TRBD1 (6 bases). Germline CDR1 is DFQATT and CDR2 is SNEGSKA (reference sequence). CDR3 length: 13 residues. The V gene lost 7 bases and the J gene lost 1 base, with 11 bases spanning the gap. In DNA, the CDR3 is TGCAGTGTACAGGGAGTCAGCAATCAGCCCCAGCATTTT. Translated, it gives CSVQGVSNQPQHF.

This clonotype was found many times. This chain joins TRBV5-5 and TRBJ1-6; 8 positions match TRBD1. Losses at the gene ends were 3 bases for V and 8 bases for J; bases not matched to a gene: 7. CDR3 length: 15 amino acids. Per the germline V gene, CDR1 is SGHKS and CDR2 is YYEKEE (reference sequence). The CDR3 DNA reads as TGTGCCAGCAGCTACGGACAGGGAAGGGATTCACCCCTCCACTTT. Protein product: CASSYGQGRDSPLHF.

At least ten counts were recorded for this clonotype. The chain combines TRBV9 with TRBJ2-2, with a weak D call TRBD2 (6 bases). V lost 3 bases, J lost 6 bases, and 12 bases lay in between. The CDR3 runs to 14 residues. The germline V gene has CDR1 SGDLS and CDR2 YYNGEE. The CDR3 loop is CASSAGTVPGELFF. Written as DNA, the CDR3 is TGTGCCAGCAGCGCCGGGACTGTTCCCGGGGAGCTGTTTTTT.

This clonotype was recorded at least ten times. This CDR3 is CSASLGGANEKLFF. The CDR3, as DNA: TGCAGTGCTAGTTTGGGGGGGGCTAATGAAAAACTGTTTTTT. V is TRBV20-1 and J is TRBJ1-4; possible D gene TRBD1, 5 bases. Germline V gene data show CDR1 as DFQATT and CDR2 as SNEGSKA (reference sequence). Between the trimmed V and J ends, which lost 3 bases and 3 bases, there was a span of 11 bases. CDR3 length: 14 amino acids.

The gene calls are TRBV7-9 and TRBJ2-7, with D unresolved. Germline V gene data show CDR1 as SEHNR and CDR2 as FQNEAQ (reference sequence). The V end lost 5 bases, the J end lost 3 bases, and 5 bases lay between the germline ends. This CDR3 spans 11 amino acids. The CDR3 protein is CASSVSYEQYF. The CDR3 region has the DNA TGTGCCAGCAGCGTCAGCTACGAGCAGTACTTC.

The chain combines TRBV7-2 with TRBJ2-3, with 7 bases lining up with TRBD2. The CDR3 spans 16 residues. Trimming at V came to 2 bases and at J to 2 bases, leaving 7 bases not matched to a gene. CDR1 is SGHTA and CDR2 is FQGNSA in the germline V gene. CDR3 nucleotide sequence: TGTGCCAGCAGCTTAAGGGTTCGGGGGGTCACAGATACGCAGTATTTT. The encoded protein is CASSLRVRGVTDTQYF. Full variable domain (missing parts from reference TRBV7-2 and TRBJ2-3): GAGVSQSPSNKVTEKGKDVELRCDPISGHTALYWYRQSLGQGLEFLIYFQGNSAPDKSGLPSDRFSAERTGGSVSTLTIQRTQQEDSAVYLCASSLRVRGVTDTQYFGPGTRLTVL.

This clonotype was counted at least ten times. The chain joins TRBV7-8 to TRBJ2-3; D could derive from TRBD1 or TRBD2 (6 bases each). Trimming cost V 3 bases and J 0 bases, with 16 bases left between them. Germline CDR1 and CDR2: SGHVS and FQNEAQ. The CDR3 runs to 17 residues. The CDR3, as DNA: TGTGCCAGCAGCTTCATCAAGGGGGGTGCGAGCACAGATACGCAGTATTTT. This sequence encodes CASSFIKGGASTDTQYF.

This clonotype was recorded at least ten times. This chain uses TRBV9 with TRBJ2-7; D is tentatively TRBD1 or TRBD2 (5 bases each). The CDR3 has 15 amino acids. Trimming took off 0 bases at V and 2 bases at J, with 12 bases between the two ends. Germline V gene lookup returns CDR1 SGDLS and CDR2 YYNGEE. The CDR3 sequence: CASSVGDRWAYEQYF. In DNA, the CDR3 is TGTGCCAGCAGCGTAGGGGACCGGTGGGCCTACGAGCAGTACTTC.

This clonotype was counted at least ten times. The CDR3 nucleotides read TGTGCCAGCAGACCCGGGGTTACGACCTCCTACAATGAGCAGTTCTTC. As protein: CASRPGVTTSYNEQFF. The rearrangement links TRBV27 to TRBJ2-1, with D possibly TRBD2 on 5 matching bases. Germline CDR1 is MNHEY and CDR2 is SMNVEV (reference sequence). The CDR3 is 16 residues long. Trimming took 6 bases from V and 0 from J, leaving 15 bases between them.

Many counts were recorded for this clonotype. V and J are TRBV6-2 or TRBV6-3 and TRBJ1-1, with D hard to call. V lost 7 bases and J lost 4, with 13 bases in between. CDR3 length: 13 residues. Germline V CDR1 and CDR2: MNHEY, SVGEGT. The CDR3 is CASKVAVGTEAFF. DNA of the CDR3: TGTGCCAGCAAAGTGGCGGTTGGCACTGAAGCTTTCTTT.

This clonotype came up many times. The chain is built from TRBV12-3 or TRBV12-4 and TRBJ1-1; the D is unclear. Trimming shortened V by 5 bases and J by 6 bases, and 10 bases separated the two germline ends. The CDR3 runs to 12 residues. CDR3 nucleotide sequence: TGTGCCAGCAGTCATGGGTTTCCTGAAGCTTTCTTT. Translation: CASSHGFPEAFF.

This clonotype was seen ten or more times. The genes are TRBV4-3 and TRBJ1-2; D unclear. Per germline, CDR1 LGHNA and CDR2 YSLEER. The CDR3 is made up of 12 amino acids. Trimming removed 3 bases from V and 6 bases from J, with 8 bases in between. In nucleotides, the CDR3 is TGCGCCAGCAGCCAGTCGGGTGATGGCTACACCTTC. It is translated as CASSQSGDGYTF.

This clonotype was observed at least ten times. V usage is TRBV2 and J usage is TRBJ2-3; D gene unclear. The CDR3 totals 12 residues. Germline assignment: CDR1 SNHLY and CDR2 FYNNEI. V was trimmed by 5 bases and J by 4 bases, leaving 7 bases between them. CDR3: CASSTHADTQYF. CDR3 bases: TGTGCCAGCAGTACCCACGCAGATACGCAGTATTTT.

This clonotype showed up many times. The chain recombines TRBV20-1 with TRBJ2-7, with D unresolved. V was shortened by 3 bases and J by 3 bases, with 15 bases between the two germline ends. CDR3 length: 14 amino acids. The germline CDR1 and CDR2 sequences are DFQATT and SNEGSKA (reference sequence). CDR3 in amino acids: CSARIRVGNYEQYF. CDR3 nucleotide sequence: TGCAGTGCTAGGATACGGGTGGGCAACTACGAGCAGTACTTC.

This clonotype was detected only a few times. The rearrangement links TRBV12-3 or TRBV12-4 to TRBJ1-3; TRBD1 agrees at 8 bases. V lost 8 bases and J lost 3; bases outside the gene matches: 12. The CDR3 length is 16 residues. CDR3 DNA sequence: TGTGCCAGCGGCACGGGGACAGGATACGGTGGAAACACCATATATTTT. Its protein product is CASGTGTGYGGNTIYF.

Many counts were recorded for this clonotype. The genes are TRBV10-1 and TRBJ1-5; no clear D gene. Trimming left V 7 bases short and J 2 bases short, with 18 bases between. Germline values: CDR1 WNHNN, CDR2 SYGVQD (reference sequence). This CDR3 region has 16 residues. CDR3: CASNSRPPEGNQPQHF. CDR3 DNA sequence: TGCGCCAGCAATTCGAGGCCCCCCGAAGGCAATCAGCCCCAGCATTTT.

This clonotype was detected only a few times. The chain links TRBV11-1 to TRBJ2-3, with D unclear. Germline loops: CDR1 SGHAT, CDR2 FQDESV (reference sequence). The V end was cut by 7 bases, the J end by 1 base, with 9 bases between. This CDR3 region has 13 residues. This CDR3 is CASTRRGTDTQYF. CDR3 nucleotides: TGTGCCAGCACCCGCCGAGGCACAGATACGCAGTATTTT.

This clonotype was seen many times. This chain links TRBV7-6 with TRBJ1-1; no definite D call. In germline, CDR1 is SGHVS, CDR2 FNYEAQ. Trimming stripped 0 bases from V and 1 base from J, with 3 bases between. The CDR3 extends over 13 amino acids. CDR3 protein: CASSLAENTEAFF. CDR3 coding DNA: TGTGCCAGCAGCTTAGCTGAGAACACTGAAGCTTTCTTT.

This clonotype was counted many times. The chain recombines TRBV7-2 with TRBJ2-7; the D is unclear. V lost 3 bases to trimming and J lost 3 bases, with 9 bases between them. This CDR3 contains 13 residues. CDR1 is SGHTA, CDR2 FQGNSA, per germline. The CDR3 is CASSFLGYYEQYF. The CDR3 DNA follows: TGTGCCAGCAGCTTCCTAGGATACTACGAGCAGTACTTC.

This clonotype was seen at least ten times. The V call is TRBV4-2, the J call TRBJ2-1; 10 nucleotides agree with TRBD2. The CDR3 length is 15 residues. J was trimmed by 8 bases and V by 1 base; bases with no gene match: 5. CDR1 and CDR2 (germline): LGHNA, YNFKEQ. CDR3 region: CASSQGAGGLDEQFF. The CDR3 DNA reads TGTGCCAGCAGCCAAGGAGCGGGGGGGCTTGATGAGCAGTTCTTC.

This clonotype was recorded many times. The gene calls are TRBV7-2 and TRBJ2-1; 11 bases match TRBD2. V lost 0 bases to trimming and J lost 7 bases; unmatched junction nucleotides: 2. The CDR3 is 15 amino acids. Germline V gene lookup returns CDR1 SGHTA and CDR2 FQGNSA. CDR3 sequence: CASSLAGLAANEQFF. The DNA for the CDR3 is TGTGCCAGCAGCTTAGCGGGACTAGCGGCTAATGAGCAGTTCTTC.

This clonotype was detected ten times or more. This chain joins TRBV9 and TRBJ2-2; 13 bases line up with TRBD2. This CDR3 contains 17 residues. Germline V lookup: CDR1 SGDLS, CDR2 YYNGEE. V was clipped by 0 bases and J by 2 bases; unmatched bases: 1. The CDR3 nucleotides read TGTGCCAGCAGCGTAGGACTAGCGGGGGGTAACACCGGGGAGCTGTTTTTT. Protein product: CASSVGLAGGNTGELFF.

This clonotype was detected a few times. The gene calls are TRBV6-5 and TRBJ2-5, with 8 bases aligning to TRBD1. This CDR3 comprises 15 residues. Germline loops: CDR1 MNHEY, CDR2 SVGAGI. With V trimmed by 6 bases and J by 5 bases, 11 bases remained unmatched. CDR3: CASRVQGAGWETQYF. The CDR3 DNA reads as TGTGCCAGCAGGGTTCAGGGGGCGGGTTGGGAGACCCAGTACTTC.

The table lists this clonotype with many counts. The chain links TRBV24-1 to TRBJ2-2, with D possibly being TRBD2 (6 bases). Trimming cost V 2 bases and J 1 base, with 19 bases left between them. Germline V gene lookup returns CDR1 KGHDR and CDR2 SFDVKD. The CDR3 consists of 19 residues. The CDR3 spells CATSDSLSPGLRNTGELFF. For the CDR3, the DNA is TGTGCCACCAGTGATTCCCTTTCTCCGGGACTGAGGAACACCGGGGAGCTGTTTTTT.

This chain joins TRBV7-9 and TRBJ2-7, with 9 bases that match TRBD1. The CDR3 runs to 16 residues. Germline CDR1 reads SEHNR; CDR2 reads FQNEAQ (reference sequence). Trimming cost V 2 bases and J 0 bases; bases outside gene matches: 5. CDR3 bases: TGTGCCAGCAGCTTAAGTGGGACAGGGAACTCCTACGAGCAGTACGTC. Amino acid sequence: CASSLSGTGNSYEQYV.